These T cell receptor beta chains were read from a single sample in a study of T-cell reconstitution after alpha-beta-depleted transplantation in children. TCRdb fed the PCR reads into MiXCR, producing one record per CDR3 protein. The table lists about 980,000 distinct CDR3 sequences, about 29% of them singletons, with 28% in the top ten. Sample: PBMCs, mostly from graft donor cells, taken 360 days after TCRalphabeta/CD19-depleted stem cell transplant. The receptors were gathered from a boy under two years old who had a stem cell transplant for SCID, so the T cells may come from the graft donor. Each CDR3 is given without its conserved first and last residue. The order of the fields is V gene, J gene, CDR3 protein.

V gene: TRBV10-3
J gene: TRBJ1-2
CDR3 protein: AISESIAGGLGYT

V gene: TRBV6-5
J gene: TRBJ2-7
CDR3 protein: ASSPRRDSHYEQY

V gene: TRBV18
J gene: TRBJ2-6
CDR3 protein: ASSPTNGANVLT

V gene: TRBV29-1
J gene: TRBJ2-7
CDR3 protein: SVARQGAREQY

V gene: TRBV5-1
J gene: TRBJ1-1
CDR3 protein: ASSLGPANTEAF

V gene: TRBV12-3/TRBV12-4
J gene: TRBJ1-4
CDR3 protein: ASSRGQGNEKLF

V gene: TRBV5-6
J gene: TRBJ2-7
CDR3 protein: ASSLVGQVAVEQY

V gene: TRBV12-3/TRBV12-4
J gene: TRBJ2-1
CDR3 protein: ASSLDRGSYGSYNEQF

V gene: TRBV12-3/TRBV12-4
J gene: TRBJ2-1
CDR3 protein: ASSSGVRNNEQF

V gene: TRBV5-1
J gene: TRBJ2-3
CDR3 protein: ASSLELPGGTDTQY

V gene: TRBV29-1
J gene: TRBJ2-5
CDR3 protein: SVPGGRETQY

V gene: TRBV9
J gene: TRBJ2-3
CDR3 protein: ASSASTGVGTDTQY

V gene: TRBV5-1
J gene: TRBJ2-7
CDR3 protein: ASSWDRGTDEQY

V gene: TRBV12-3/TRBV12-4
J gene: TRBJ2-5
CDR3 protein: ASSTGLETQY

V gene: TRBV6-5
J gene: TRBJ2-1
CDR3 protein: ASSYRGTRDNEQF

V gene: TRBV27
J gene: TRBJ2-7
CDR3 protein: ASSLTGTGYEQY

V gene: TRBV5-5
J gene: TRBJ1-2
CDR3 protein: ASSLALPETFVWGYT

V gene: TRBV12-3/TRBV12-4
J gene: TRBJ2-7
CDR3 protein: ASSLPGTDSYEQY

V gene: TRBV5-1
J gene: TRBJ2-7
CDR3 protein: ASSLGDRVGYEQY

V gene: TRBV7-2
J gene: TRBJ1-4
CDR3 protein: ASSLGIGRGEKLF

V gene: TRBV14
J gene: TRBJ2-1
CDR3 protein: ASSLKRGGGFYNEQF

V gene: TRBV12-3/TRBV12-4
J gene: TRBJ2-7
CDR3 protein: ASSRTSGGAYEQY

V gene: TRBV24-1
J gene: TRBJ2-5
CDR3 protein: ATSDPRGGAETQY

V gene: TRBV11-2
J gene: TRBJ2-2
CDR3 protein: ASSFLQRGIALNTGELF

V gene: TRBV5-6
J gene: TRBJ1-5
CDR3 protein: ASSLLDSNQPQH

V gene: TRBV2
J gene: TRBJ1-5
CDR3 protein: ASSEALPGTASQPQH

V gene: TRBV2
J gene: TRBJ2-1
CDR3 protein: ASSEGTVSV

V gene: TRBV12-3/TRBV12-4
J gene: TRBJ1-1
CDR3 protein: ASSSKGNTEAF

V gene: TRBV12-3/TRBV12-4
J gene: TRBJ2-2
CDR3 protein: ASWEAGRNTGELF

V gene: TRBV12-3/TRBV12-4
J gene: TRBJ1-3
CDR3 protein: ASSWGRGLDTIY

V gene: TRBV20-1
J gene: TRBJ2-3
CDR3 protein: SASLNLPTDTQY

V gene: TRBV9
J gene: TRBJ2-5
CDR3 protein: ASSVEAGGRVTQY

V gene: TRBV29-1
J gene: TRBJ2-3
CDR3 protein: SMDPPGRGFTDTQY

V gene: TRBV4-2
J gene: TRBJ2-3
CDR3 protein: ASSQVVPTSGTDTQY

V gene: TRBV6-5
J gene: TRBJ2-7
CDR3 protein: ASSYSSAYEQY

V gene: TRBV18
J gene: TRBJ2-5
CDR3 protein: ASSPGALETQY

V gene: TRBV5-6
J gene: TRBJ2-7
CDR3 protein: ASSFGAHEQY

V gene: TRBV9
J gene: TRBJ1-3
CDR3 protein: ASSASVGNTIY

V gene: TRBV20-1
J gene: TRBJ2-3
CDR3 protein: SARVAGGLDTQY

V gene: TRBV29-1
J gene: TRBJ1-1
CDR3 protein: SVRRDRWGNTEAF

V gene: TRBV4-2
J gene: TRBJ1-2
CDR3 protein: ASSPQRWGSTYGYT

V gene: TRBV28
J gene: TRBJ2-7
CDR3 protein: ASSLGYRGYEQY